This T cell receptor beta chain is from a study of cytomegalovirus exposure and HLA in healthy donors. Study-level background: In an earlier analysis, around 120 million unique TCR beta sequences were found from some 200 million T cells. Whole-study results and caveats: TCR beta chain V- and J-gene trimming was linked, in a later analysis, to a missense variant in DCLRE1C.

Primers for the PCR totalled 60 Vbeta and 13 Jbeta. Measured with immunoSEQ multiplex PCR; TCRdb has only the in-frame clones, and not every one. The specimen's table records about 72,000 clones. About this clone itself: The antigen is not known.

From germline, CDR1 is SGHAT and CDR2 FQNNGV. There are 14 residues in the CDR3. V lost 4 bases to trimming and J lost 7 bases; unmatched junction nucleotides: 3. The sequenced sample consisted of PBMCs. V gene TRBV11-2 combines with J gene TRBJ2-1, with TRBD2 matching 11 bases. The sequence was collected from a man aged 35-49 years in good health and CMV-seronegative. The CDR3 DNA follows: TGTGCCAGCAGCTCACGACTAGCGGGGAATGAGCAGTTCTTC. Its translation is CASSSRLAGNEQFF.